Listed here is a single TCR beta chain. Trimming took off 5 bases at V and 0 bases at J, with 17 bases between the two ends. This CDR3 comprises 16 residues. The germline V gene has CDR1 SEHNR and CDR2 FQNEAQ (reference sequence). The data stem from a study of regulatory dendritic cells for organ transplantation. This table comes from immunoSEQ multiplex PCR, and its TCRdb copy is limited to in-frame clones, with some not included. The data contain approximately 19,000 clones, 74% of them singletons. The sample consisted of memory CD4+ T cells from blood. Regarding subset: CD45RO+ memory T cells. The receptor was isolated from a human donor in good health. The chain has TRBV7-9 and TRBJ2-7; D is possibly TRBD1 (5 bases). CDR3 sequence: CASSTQGRTRSYEQYF. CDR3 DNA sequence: TGTGCCAGCAGCACCCAGGGCAGGACCCGCTCCTACGAGCAGTACTTC.